This T cell receptor beta chain was identified in a study of cytomegalovirus exposure and HLA in healthy donors. As for the study in general: Earlier work reported 117 million unique TCR beta sequences from about 200 million T cells. Study findings and constraints: Per published accounts, TCR beta sequences correctly predicted the HLA-A and HLA-B alleles of most subjects.

As for the donors, each was a healthy bone marrow donor. Donors were nominally healthy when sampled, though unrecorded immune exposures were likely. The PCR contained 60 Vbeta and 13 Jbeta primers. The data were produced by immunoSEQ multiplex PCR, yet TCRdb's version contains in-frame clones alone and is incomplete. The table lists 140,000 or so clones, around 66% of them singletons. Germline-derived CDR1 and CDR2 are SGDLS and YYNGEE. The J segment lost 4 bases and the V segment lost 3 bases, leaving 3 bases of the junction unmatched. This CDR3 is built from 14 residues. In regard to this clone: What it binds is unknown. Other nucleotide sequences from this sample produce the same CDR3.

Sample: PBMCs. This chain connects TRBV9 to TRBJ1-3, with 8 bases matching TRBD1. The sequence was collected from a woman aged 60-70 years in good health and CMV-seronegative. This CDR3 reads CASSAGTGGNTIYF. As DNA, the CDR3 is TGTGCCAGCAGCGCGGGGACAGGAGGAAACACCATATATTTT.